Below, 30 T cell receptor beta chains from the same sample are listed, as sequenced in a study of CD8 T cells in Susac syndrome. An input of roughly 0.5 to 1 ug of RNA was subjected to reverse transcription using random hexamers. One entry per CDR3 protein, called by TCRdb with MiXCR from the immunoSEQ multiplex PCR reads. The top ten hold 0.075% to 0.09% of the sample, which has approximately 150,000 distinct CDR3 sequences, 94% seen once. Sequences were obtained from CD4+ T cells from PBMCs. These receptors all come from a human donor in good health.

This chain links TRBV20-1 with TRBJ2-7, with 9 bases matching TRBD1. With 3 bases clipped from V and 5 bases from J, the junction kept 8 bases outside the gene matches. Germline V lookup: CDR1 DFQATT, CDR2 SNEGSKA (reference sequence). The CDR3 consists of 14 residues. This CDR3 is CSARAGTGTNEQYF. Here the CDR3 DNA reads TGCAGTGCTAGGGCCGGGACAGGGACAAACGAGCAGTACTTC.

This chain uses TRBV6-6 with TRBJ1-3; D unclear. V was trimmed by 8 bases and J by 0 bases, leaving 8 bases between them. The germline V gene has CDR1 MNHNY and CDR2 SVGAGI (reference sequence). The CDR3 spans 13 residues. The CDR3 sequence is CASQTGSGNTIYF. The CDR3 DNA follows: TGTGCCAGCCAGACGGGCTCTGGAAACACCATATATTTT.

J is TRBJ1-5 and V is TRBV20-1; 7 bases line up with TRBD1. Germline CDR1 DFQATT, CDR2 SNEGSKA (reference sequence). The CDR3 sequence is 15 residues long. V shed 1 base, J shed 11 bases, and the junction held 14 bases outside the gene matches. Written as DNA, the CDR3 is TGCAGTGCTAGAGTACCCGGACAGGTCCTAAGGACCCAGCATTTT. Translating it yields CSARVPGQVLRTQHF.

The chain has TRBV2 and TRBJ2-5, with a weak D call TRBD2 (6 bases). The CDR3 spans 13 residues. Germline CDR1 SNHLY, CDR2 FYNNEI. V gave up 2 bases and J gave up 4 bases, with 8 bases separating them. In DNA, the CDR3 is TGTGCCAGCAGTGAACTGCGGGGAGAGACCCAGTACTTC. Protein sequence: CASSELRGETQYF. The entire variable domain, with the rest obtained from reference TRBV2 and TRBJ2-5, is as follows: EPEVTQTPSHQVTQMGQEVILRCVPISNHLYFYWYRQILGQKVEFLVSFYNNEISEKSEIFDDQFSVERPDGSNFTLKIRSTKLEDSAMYFCASSELRGETQYFGPGTRLLVL.

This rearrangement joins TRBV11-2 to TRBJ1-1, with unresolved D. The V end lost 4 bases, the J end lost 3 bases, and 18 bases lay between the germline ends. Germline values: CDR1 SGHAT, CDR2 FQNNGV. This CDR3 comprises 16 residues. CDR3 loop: CASSYDLLRGDTEAFF. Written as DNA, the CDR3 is TGTGCCAGCAGCTATGACCTCTTGCGCGGGGACACTGAAGCTTTCTTT.

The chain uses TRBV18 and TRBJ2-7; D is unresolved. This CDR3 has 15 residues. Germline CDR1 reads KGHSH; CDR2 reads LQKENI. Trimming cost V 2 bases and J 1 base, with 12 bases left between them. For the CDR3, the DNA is TGTGCCAGCTCACCAGGGGAAGTCGCTTCCTACGAGCAGTACTTC. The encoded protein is CASSPGEVASYEQYF.

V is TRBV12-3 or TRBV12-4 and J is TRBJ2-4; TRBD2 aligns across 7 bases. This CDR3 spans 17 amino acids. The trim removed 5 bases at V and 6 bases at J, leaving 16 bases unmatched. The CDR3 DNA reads TGTGCCAGCAGTGCCCACCCCGGACTAGTGGTTGGAAACATTCAGTACTTC. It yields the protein CASSAHPGLVVGNIQYF.

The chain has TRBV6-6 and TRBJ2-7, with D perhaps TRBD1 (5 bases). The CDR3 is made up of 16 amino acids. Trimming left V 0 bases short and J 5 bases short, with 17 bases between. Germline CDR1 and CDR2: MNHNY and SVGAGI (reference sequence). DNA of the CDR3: TGTGCCAGCAGTTACTCCCCAGGCCCAGGGTTCCACGAGCAGTACTTC. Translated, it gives CASSYSPGPGFHEQYF.

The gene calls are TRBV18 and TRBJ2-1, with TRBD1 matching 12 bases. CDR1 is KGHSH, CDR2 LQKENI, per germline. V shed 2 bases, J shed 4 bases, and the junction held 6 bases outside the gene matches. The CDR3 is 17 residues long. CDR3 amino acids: CASSPGTGGFRYNEQFF. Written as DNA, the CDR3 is TGTGCCAGCTCACCAGGGACAGGGGGCTTTAGGTACAATGAGCAGTTCTTC.

The DNA for the CDR3 is TGTGCCAGCAGCCAAGCGAGCTCCTACGAGCAGTACTTC. Encoded protein: CASSQASSYEQYF. The V gene is TRBV3-1, the J gene TRBJ2-7, with unresolved D. The CDR3 totals 13 residues. V was shortened by 1 base and J by 0 bases, with 4 bases between the two germline ends. Germline CDR1 LGHDT, CDR2 YNNKEL (reference sequence).

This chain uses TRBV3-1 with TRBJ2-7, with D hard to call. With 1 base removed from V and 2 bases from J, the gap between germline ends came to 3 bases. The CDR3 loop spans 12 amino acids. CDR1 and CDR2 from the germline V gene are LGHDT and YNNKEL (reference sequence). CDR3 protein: CASSQAAYEQYF. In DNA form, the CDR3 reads TGTGCCAGCAGCCAAGCCGCCTACGAGCAGTACTTC.

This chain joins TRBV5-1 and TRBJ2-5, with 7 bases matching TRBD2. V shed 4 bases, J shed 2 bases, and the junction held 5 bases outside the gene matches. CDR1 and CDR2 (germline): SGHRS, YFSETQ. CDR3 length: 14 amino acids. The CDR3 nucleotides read TGCGCCAGCAGCCGGGGGGATAAGCAAGAGACCCAGTACTTC. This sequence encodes CASSRGDKQETQYF.

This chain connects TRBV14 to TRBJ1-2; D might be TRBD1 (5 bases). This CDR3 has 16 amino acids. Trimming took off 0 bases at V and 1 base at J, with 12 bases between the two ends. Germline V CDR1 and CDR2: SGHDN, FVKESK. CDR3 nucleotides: TGTGCCAGCAGCCAAGATCGGCAAGGGGTTAACTATGGCTACACCTTC. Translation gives CASSQDRQGVNYGYTF.

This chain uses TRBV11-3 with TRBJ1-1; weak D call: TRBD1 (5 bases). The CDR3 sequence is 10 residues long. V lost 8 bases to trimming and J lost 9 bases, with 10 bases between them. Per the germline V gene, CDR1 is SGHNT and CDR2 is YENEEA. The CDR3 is CASRRGQAFF. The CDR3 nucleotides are TGTGCCAGCCGGAGGGGACAAGCTTTCTTT.

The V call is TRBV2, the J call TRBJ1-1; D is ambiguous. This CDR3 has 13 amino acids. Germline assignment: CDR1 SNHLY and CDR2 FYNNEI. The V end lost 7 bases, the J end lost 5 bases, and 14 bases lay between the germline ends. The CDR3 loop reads CASIFSLGTEAFF. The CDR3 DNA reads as TGTGCCAGCATATTCAGCTTAGGGACTGAAGCTTTCTTT.

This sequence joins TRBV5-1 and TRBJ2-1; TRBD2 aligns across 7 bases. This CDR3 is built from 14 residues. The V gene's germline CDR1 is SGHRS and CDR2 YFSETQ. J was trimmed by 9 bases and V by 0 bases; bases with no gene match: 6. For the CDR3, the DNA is TGCGCCAGCAGCTTGGAGGCGGGAGTGATTGAGCAGTTCTTC. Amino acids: CASSLEAGVIEQFF.

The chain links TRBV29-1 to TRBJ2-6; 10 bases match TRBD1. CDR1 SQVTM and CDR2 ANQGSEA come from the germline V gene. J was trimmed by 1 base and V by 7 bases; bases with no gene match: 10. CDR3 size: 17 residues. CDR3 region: CSALTGQGISGANVLTF. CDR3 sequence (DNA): TGCAGCGCCCTAACGGGACAGGGGATTTCTGGGGCCAACGTCCTGACTTTC.

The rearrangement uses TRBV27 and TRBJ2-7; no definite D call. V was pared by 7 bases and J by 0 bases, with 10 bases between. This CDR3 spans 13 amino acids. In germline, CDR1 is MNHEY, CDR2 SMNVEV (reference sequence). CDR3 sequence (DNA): TGTGCCAGCAACCGTTTGGACTCCTACGAGCAGTACTTC. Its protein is CASNRLDSYEQYF.

CDR3 sequence: CSARVSDLSDEQFF. CDR3 nucleotides: TGCAGTGCTAGAGTCTCGGACTTATCCGATGAGCAGTTCTTC. The chain joins TRBV20-1 to TRBJ2-1; tentative D call: TRBD2 (5 bases). V was clipped by 1 base and J by 8 bases, with 15 bases between them. This CDR3 has 14 residues. Looked up from germline, CDR1 is DFQATT and CDR2 is SNEGSKA (reference sequence).

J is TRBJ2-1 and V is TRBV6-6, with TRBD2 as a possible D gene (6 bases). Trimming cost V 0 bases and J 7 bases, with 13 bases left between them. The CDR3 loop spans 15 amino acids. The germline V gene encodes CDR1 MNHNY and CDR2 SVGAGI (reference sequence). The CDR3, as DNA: TGTGCCAGCAGTTACTCGTGGCAGGAGGGAAATGAGCAGTTCTTC. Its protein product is CASSYSWQEGNEQFF.

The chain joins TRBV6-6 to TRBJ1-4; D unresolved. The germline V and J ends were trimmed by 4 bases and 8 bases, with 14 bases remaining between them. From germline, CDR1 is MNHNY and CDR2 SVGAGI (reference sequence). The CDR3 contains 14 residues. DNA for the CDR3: TGTGCCAGCAGTTTGATGGCTTCCCGAGAAAAACTGTTTTTT. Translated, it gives CASSLMASREKLFF.

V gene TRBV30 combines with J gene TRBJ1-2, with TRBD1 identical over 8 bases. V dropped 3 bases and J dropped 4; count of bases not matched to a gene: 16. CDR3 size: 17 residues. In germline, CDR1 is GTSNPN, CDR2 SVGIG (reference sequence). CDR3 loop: CAWRVTGTGLFGYGYTF. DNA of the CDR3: TGTGCCTGGAGGGTAACCGGGACAGGCCTCTTCGGCTATGGCTACACCTTC.

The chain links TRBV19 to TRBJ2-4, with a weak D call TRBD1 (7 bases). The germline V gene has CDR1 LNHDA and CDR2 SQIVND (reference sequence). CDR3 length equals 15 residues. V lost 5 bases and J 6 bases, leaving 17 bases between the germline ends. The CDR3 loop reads CASSDWAGGPNIQYF. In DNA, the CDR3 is TGTGCCAGTAGTGACTGGGCAGGGGGGCCAAACATTCAGTACTTC.

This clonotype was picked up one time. The CDR3 here is CSAALGLGEQYF. The DNA for the CDR3 is TGCAGTGCTGCCCTCGGACTTGGGGAGCAGTACTTC. The genes are TRBV20-1 and TRBJ2-7; the D gene is possibly TRBD2 (5 bases). Germline V lookup: CDR1 DFQATT, CDR2 SNEGSKA (reference sequence). The CDR3 is 12 amino acids. V gave up 5 bases and J gave up 7 bases, with 15 bases separating them.

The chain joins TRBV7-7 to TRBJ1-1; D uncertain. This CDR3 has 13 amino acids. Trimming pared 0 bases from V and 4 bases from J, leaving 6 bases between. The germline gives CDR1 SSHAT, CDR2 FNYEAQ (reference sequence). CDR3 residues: CASSLARTTEAFF. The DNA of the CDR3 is TGTGCCAGCAGCTTAGCCAGGACCACTGAAGCTTTCTTT. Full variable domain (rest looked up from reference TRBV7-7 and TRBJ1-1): GAGVSQSPRYKVTKRGQDVTLRCDPISSHATLYWYQQALGQGPEFLTYFNYEAQPDKSGLPSDRFSAERPEGSISTLTIQRTEQRDSAMYRCASSLARTTEAFFGQGTRLTVV.

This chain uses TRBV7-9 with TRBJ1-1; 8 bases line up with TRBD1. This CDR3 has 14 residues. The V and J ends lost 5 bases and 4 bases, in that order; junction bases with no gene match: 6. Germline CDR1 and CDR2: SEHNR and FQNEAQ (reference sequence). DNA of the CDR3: TGTGCCAGCAGCCGGACAGGGTACGGCACTGAAGCTTTCTTT. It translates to CASSRTGYGTEAFF.

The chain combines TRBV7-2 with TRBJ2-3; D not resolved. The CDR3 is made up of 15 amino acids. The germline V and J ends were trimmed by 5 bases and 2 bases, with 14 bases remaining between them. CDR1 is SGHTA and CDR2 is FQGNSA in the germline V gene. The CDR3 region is CASSPPRAHTDTQYF. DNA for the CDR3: TGTGCCAGCAGCCCCCCCCGGGCCCACACAGATACGCAGTATTTT.

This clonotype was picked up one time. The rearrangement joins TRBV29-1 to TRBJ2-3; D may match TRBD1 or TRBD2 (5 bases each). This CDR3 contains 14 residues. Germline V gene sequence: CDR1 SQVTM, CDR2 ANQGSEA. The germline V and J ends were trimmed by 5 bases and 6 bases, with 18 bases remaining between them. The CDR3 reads CSVYGTDQPDTQYF. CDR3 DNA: TGCAGCGTTTATGGGACGGACCAGCCGGATACGCAGTATTTT.

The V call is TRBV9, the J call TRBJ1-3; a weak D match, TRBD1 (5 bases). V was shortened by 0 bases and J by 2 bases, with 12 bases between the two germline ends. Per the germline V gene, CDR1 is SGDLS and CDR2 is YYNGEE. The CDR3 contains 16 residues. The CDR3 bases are TGTGCCAGCAGCGTAGGGGGCCGAAACCCTGGAAACACCATATATTTT. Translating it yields CASSVGGRNPGNTIYF.

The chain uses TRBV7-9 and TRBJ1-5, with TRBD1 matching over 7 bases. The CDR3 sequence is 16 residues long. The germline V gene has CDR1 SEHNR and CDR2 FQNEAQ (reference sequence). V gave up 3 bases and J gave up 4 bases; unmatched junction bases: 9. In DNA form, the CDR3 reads TGTGCCAGCAGCTTCGGGACAGCAGGTCGGAATCAGCCCCAGCATTTT. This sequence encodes CASSFGTAGRNQPQHF.